Shown below are 10 T cell receptor beta chains from a single sample sequenced in a study of blood T cell repertoires in COVID-19 (TCRdb year 2020). Library preparation employed the immunoSEQ multiplex PCR assay. TCRdb carries this immuneACCESS record with in-frame sequences only. Its versions omit some clonotypes, under half of them owing to an unresolved V gene in the studies checked, with the rest unexplained. The sample profile shows fewer than 250,000 clones; about nine tenths of them were found once. About 7% of the sample goes to the ten largest clones. The sample comprised PBMCs or T cells enriched from blood (not recorded which). The receptors shown here come from a man in his thirties or forties in a cohort exposed to, infected with or recovered from COVID-19 (not recorded which).

This chain joins TRBV23-1 and TRBJ2-1; tentative D call: TRBD1 (6 bases). TRBV23-1 belongs to the ORF category, with a function that is uncertain. This CDR3 has 16 residues. V was clipped by 4 bases and J by 10 bases, with 23 bases between them. CDR3 coding DNA: TGCGCCAGCAGTCCCTCGAGGGGGAGCTTTATGCGGGAGCAGTTCTTC. It encodes CASSPSRGSFMREQFF.

The chain has TRBV6-2 or TRBV6-3 and TRBJ2-1, with 14 nucleotides matching TRBD2. The CDR3 has 15 residues. Germline CDR1 and CDR2: MNHEY and SVGEGT. J gave up 8 bases and V 5 bases, and 5 bases lay outside the gene matches. The chain's CDR3 is CASSQRLAGGYEQFF. In DNA, the CDR3 is TGTGCCAGCAGTCAAAGACTAGCGGGAGGGTATGAGCAGTTCTTC.

The rearrangement uses TRBV4-1 and TRBJ1-1, with D possibly matching TRBD1 (5 bases). CDR3 length: 12 amino acids. CDR1 is MGHRA, CDR2 YSYEKL, per germline. V was shortened by 1 base and J by 11 bases, with 11 bases between the two germline ends. This CDR3 reads CASSQGQGWAFF. CDR3 nucleotides: TGCGCCAGCAGCCAAGGCCAGGGCTGGGCTTTCTTT.

This clone showed up just once. The genes are TRBV19 and TRBJ2-7; 10 bases match TRBD1. CDR1 is LNHDA, CDR2 SQIVND, per germline (reference sequence). The V gene end was trimmed by 5 bases and the J gene end by 0 bases; junction bases not matched to a gene: 4. This CDR3 has 15 amino acids. The CDR3 DNA reads as TGTGCCAGTAGTGTGGGACAGGGGAGCTCCTACGAGCAGTACTTC. Translated, it gives CASSVGQGSSYEQYF.

The chain uses TRBV19 and TRBJ2-1; maybe TRBD2 (5 bases). Trimming cost V 5 bases and J 2 bases, with 13 bases left between them. The germline gives CDR1 LNHDA, CDR2 SQIVND (reference sequence). The CDR3 runs to 15 residues. Here the CDR3 reads CASSRSGNTYNEQFF. The DNA for the CDR3 is TGTGCCAGTAGTCGGAGCGGAAACACCTACAATGAGCAGTTCTTC.

Ten or more counts support this clone. V is TRBV3-1 (or the pseudogene TRBV3-2) and J is TRBJ2-7; TRBD2 matches 12 bases. The V gene end was trimmed by 5 bases and the J gene end by 4 bases; junction bases not matched to a gene: 9. CDR1 is LGHDT and CDR2 is YNNKEL in the germline V gene (reference sequence). The CDR3 sequence is 16 residues long. The CDR3 sequence is CASSGRLAGVEYEQYF. Here the CDR3 DNA reads TGTGCCAGCAGCGGCCGACTAGCGGGAGTCGAGTACGAGCAGTACTTC.

The J gene is TRBJ2-4, the V gene TRBV20-1; possible D gene TRBD1, 5 bases. This CDR3 has 11 amino acids. Trimming removed 6 bases at V and 6 bases at J, with 9 bases between. CDR1 is DFQATT, CDR2 SNEGSKA, per germline (reference sequence). The CDR3 DNA is TGCAGTGCCTCGACAGCAAACATTCAGTACTTC. Protein: CSASTANIQYF.

This clone was observed once. J is TRBJ2-7 and V is TRBV29-1; maybe TRBD1 (5 bases). CDR3 length: 13 amino acids. Germline CDR1 is SQVTM and CDR2 is ANQGSEA. Trimming pared 6 bases from V and 4 bases from J, leaving 16 bases between. The CDR3 spells CSVSTGSWYEQYF. In DNA, the CDR3 is TGCAGCGTCTCAACAGGCAGTTGGTACGAGCAGTACTTC.

The J gene is TRBJ2-2, the V gene TRBV5-1, with 7 nucleotides matching TRBD1. V gave up 2 bases and J gave up 5 bases; unmatched junction bases: 6. This CDR3 is 15 amino acids long. The germline V gene has CDR1 SGHRS and CDR2 YFSETQ. The CDR3 reads CASSFRQGWTGELFF. As DNA, the CDR3 is TGCGCCAGCAGCTTTAGACAGGGTTGGACCGGGGAGCTGTTTTTT.

V gene TRBV27 combines with J gene TRBJ2-1, with unresolved D. CDR3 length: 13 residues. Trimming took off 5 bases at V and 7 bases at J, with 12 bases between the two ends. Germline CDR1 and CDR2: MNHEY and SMNVEV (reference sequence). CDR3 coding DNA: TGTGCCAGCAGTCCTGCCGGCGGAAATGAGCAGTTCTTC. Amino acid sequence: CASSPAGGNEQFF.